This TCR beta chain came from a study of cytomegalovirus exposure and HLA in healthy donors. Only a few counts were recorded for this clone. This CDR3 is built from 14 residues. Germline CDR1 reads SGHRS; CDR2 reads YFSETQ. The V gene lost 1 base and the J gene lost 2 bases, with 10 bases spanning the gap. The study ran its PCR with 60 Vbeta and 13 Jbeta primers. Sequencing used immunoSEQ multiplex PCR; TCRdb keeps in-frame clones, though not all of them. The sample has fewer than 250,000 clones, 65% to 75% seen once. This receptor was identified in a woman in her thirties in good health and CMV-seronegative. Sequencing was done on a sample of PBMCs. This sequence joins TRBV5-1 and TRBJ2-7; the D gene is possibly TRBD1 (5 bases). DNA for the CDR3: TGCGCCAGCAGCTTGAGTTGGGGCCCCTACGAGCAGTACTTC. Its translation is CASSLSWGPYEQYF.